This TCR beta chain was retrieved from a study of patients and donors after allogeneic stem cell transplantation (dated by TCRdb to about 2020). Only a few counts were recorded for this clonotype. Its antigen remains undetermined. No much larger clone is present one base from it, and per-base qualities are unavailable. Looking up the germline V gene yields CDR1 MNHNS and CDR2 SASEGT. The trim is 2 bases for V and 5 bases for J, with a gap of 20 bases between the germline ends. The CDR3 runs 17 amino acids, cysteine and phenylalanine included. Only the CDR3 DNA is retained, 51 bases long and in frame from the first base. Libraries were made using RT-PCR. These reads were obtained on a NextSeq 550. TCRdb reworked the public reads: Q25 trimming with fastp, MiXCR clone assembly, productive beta chains retained. Rows merge per CDR3 protein into single entries with the most common DNA and genes. The sample profile shows roughly 960,000 distinct CDR3 sequences; approximately 19% of them were found once. Around 6% of the sample is in the top ten clones.

The source is a human donor who was either an allogeneic HSCT recipient or a stem cell or donor lymphocyte infusion donor (not recorded which). It is not recorded whose cells these are; they may come from a transplant donor. Recombination joined TRBV6-1 with TRBJ2-3; the D gene identity is not certain. Sequenced material: blood, either unsorted or a sorted T cell fraction (not recorded which). The DNA is TGTGCCAGCAGTGAATGGGTGCGTGACCTAAATGGAGATACGCAGTATTTT. It is translated as CASSEWVRDLNGDTQYF.